This record concerns one TCR beta chain sequence. This clone is considered medium-sized (0.01 to 0.1%). It lacks a known antigen. One base away there is no much larger clone; base qualities are not given. Relative to germline, V is missing 5 bases and J is missing 5 bases, with 12 bases of the junction outside any gene match. From the cysteine through the phenylalanine, the CDR3 covers 17 amino acids. Just the 51-base CDR3 DNA is kept, in frame starting at base 1. The germline V gene (reference sequence) sets CDR1 to MNHEY and CDR2 to SMNVEV. The Qiagen DNeasy kit was used to extract genomic DNA both from unsorted PBMCs and from the negatively selected CD4+ and CD8+ fractions. Amplification of TCR beta CDR3 regions was done by immunoSEQ multiplex PCR with primers that anneal to V and J segments. A synthetic immune receptor repertoire was used to minimize amplification bias, and remaining bias was computationally removed after sequencing. In the authors' own workflow: Custom Python scripts were used to quantify repertoire diversity as the Shannon entropy index. Unsorted, CD4+ and CD8+ repertoires were examined separately, except in combined analyses, for which CD4+ and CD8+ sequences were merged in silico. Clonal expansion was defined as a frequency increase of at least 2-fold after treatment compared with C1D1, and clones undetected at baseline were assigned a pseudocount of 0.5. Singleton clones were defined as clones with 0 or 1 copy at C1D1, and non-singleton clones were defined as clones with 2 or more copies. Clones expanded in unsorted samples were labelled as CD4+, CD8+ or unknown by matching protein sequences in sorted samples from the same patient. Wilcoxon tests on paired samples were used to test changes in diversity from C1D1 to C4D1. The clones in this table, taken by TCRdb from immuneACCESS, are in-frame only. Not every clone is retained; where verified, under half of the shortfall comes from an unresolved V gene, and the cause of the rest is unknown. V and J calls plus clone size are reproduced from that table; the DNA served to infer D and trimming. The sample has about 20,000 clones on record, roughly four fifths of them singletons. Approximately 24% of the sample goes to the ten largest clones.

The data are from a study of PD-1 blockade in classical Hodgkin lymphoma (dated by TCRdb to 2019 to 2021). Concerning the study at large: Nivolumab dosing was 3 mg/kg intravenously every 2 weeks, continuing until either disease progression or unacceptable toxicity. To define a peripheral blood immune signature of response to PD-1 blockade in classical Hodgkin lymphoma, the study combined TCR beta sequencing with CyTOF.

Broader findings and caveats from the paper: Only a single clinical trial cohort was studied, and what caused the repertoire differences, possibly disease activity or prior therapy, remained undefined. Baseline diversity similar to that of newly diagnosed patients was observed in trial patients achieving complete response, whereas significantly lower diversity was observed in partial responders and progressors. Patients starting nivolumab less than 1 year after ASCT had lower diversity and were excluded from later analyses to avoid confounding by immune reconstitution. Newly diagnosed patients were reported to have lower baseline TCR diversity than healthy donors, and relapsed/refractory patients were reported to have lower baseline TCR diversity still. A significant rise by C4D1 was seen in CD4+ but not CD8+ TCR diversity (p=0.0027 vs p=0.16), with the rise being most apparent in complete responders (p=0.02).

The time point tag for this specimen amounts to: cycle 2 day 1 (C2D1) of nivolumab. Every trial patient had relapsed following autologous stem cell transplantation, and prior brentuximab vedotin exposure was what differed among cohorts A, B and C. The trial cohort comprised roughly 50 patients with relapsed/refractory classical Hodgkin lymphoma whose best overall responses were complete response, partial response or progressive disease. Trial patients were treated with single-agent nivolumab in the multi-cohort phase II CheckMate 205 trial. An independent review committee assessed best overall response by applying the 2007 International Working Group response criteria. Trial PBMCs were collected immediately before nivolumab initiation (C1D1) and during therapy at cycle 2 day 1 and cycle 4 day 1. Peripheral blood was collected in 8 mL Vacutainer Cell Preparation Tubes, from which PBMCs were isolated by centrifugation and then cryopreserved.

This clonotype was sampled from a human donor with classical Hodgkin lymphoma. This chain joins TRBV27 to TRBJ2-3, and TRBD2 matches 11 of the central bases. The sequencing here drew on peripheral blood mononuclear cells (PBMCs), taken before the second cycle of nivolumab. The base sequence is TGTGCCAGCAGTCCCCCCTATAGCGGGGGGGATGGAGATACGCAGTATTTT. This codes for CASSPPYSGGDGDTQYF.